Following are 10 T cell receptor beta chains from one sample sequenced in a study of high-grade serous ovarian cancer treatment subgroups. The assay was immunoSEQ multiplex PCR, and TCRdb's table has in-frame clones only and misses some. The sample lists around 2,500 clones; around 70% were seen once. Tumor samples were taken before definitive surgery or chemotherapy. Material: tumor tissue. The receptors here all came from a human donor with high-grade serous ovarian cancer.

The CDR3 region has the DNA TGTGCCAGCAGCCCACCGGGACGCCCCGCCAACGAGCAGTACTTC. This translates into CASSPPGRPANEQYF. The chain recombines TRBV28 with TRBJ2-7, with D perhaps TRBD1 or TRBD2 (5 bases each). The CDR3 has 15 residues. Looked up from germline, CDR1 is MDHEN and CDR2 is SYDVKM. V was pared by 6 bases and J by 5 bases, with 20 bases between.

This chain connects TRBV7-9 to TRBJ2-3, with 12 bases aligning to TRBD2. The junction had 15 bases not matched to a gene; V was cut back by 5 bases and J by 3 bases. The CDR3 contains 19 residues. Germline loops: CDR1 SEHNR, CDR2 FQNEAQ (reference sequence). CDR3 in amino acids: CASSPQSRLAGGRTDTQYF. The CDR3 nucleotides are TGTGCCAGCAGCCCCCAATCGCGCCTAGCGGGAGGGAGGACAGATACGCAGTATTTT.

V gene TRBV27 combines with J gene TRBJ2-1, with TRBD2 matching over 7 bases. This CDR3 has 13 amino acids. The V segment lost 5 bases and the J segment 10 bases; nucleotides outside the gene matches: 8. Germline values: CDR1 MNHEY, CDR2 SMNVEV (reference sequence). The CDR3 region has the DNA TGTGCCAGCAGTGGACTAGACGCCTGGGAGCAGTTCTTC. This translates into CASSGLDAWEQFF.

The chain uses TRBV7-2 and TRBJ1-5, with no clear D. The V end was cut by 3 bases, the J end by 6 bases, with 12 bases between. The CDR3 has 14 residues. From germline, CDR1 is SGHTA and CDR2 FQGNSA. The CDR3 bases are TGTGCCAGCAGCTTTGGTGCTGGGATTCAGCCCCAGCATTTT. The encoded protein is CASSFGAGIQPQHF.

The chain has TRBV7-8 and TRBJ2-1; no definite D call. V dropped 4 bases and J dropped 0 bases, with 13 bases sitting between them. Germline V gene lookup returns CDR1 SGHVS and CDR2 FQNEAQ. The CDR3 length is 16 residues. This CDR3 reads CASSSLEKSSYNEQFF. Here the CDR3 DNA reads TGTGCCAGCAGCTCCCTTGAGAAGAGCTCCTACAATGAGCAGTTCTTC.

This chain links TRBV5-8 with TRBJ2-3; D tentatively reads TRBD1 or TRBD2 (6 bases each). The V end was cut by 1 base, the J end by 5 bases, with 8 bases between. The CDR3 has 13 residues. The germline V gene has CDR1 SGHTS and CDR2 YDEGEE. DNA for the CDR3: TGTGCCAGCAGCTTGCGGGGGCGAGATACGCAGTATTTT. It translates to CASSLRGRDTQYF.

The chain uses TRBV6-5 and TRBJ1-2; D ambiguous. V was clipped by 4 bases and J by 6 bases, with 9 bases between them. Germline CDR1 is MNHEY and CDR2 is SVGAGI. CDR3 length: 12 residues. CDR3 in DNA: TGTGCCAGCAGTTCCGGCGGGGATGGCTACACCTTC. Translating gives CASSSGGDGYTF.

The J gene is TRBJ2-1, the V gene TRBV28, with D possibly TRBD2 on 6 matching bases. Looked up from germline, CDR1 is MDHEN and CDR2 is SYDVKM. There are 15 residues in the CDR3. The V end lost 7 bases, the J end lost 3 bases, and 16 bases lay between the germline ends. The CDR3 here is CASTNPTGDYNEQFF. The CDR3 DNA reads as TGTGCCAGCACTAACCCTACGGGGGACTACAATGAGCAGTTCTTC. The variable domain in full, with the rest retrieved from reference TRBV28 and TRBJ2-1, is DVKVTQSSRYLVKRTGEKVFLECVQDMDHENMFWYRQDPGLGLRLIYFSYDVKMKEKGDIPEGYSVSREKKERFSLILESASTNQTSMYLCASTNPTGDYNEQFFGPGTRLTVL.

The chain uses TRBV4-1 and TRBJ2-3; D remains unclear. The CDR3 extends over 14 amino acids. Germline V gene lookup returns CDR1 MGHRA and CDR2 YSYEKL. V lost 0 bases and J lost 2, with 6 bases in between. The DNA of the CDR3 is TGCGCCAGCAGCCAAGATCAGAACACAGATACGCAGTATTTT. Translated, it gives CASSQDQNTDTQYF.

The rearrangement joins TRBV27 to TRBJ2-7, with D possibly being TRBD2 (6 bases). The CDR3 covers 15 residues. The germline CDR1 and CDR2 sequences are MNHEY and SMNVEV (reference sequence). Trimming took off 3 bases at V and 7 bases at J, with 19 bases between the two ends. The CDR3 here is CASSFTSSDRWEQYF. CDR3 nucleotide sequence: TGTGCCAGCAGTTTCACTAGCTCCGACCGCTGGGAGCAGTACTTC.